This T cell receptor beta chain was identified in a study of blood T cell repertoires in COVID-19. In terms of age and location, participants ranged from roughly 18 to 95 years and lived in approximately 26 US areas. Participant-reported clinical history was the basis for cohort assignment. This CDR3 is 18 amino acids long. Looked up from germline, CDR1 is MNHEY and CDR2 is SMNVEV (reference sequence). J was trimmed by 8 bases and V by 5 bases; bases with no gene match: 17. TCRdb keeps only in-frame clones here, not all; method: immunoSEQ multiplex PCR. Of about 280,000 clones in the sample, around 90% were seen once.

The J gene is TRBJ2-1, the V gene TRBV27, with 11 bases identical to TRBD2. This receptor was taken from a young woman with acute COVID-19. The sequenced material came from PBMCs or T cells enriched from blood (not recorded which). The CDR3 is CASSGLAGGLSVGYEQFF. The CDR3 region has the DNA TGTGCCAGCAGTGGCCTAGCGGGAGGACTGAGTGTAGGCTATGAGCAGTTCTTC.